Listed below are T cell receptor beta chains from one sample, sequenced in a study of breast tumors, draining lymph nodes, adjacent tissues. TCRdb redid the calling of the multiplex PCR reads with MiXCR, one entry per CDR3 protein. This sample has approximately 250,000 distinct CDR3 sequences, with under 35% found just once. Specimen: axillary lymph node tissue. The origin of the receptors is a female donor with breast cancer. Some clones in this sample may be carry-over from other donors' samples. Each CDR3 is given with its conserved first and last residue. Fields, in order: CDR3 length, J gene, D gene, V gene, clone size, CDR3 DNA, CDR3 protein. D genes are given only for firm matches. For some rows the clone size is stated as once, few or many, or as a class when expanded; others skip it.

14,TRBJ1-6,-,TRBV30,many,TGTGCCTGGGCACCGGGCCCCGCAGATTCACCCCTCCACTTT,CAWAPGPADSPLHF
16,TRBJ2-1,-,TRBV19,-,TGTGCCAGTAGCGGACGAGTTCCCGGAGCGAGGAATGAGCAGTTCTTC,CASSGRVPGARNEQFF
13,TRBJ2-1,-,TRBV7-8,many,TGTGCCAGCAGCCCTACCGGGGTTGTTGAGCAGTTCTTC,CASSPTGVVEQFF
12,TRBJ1-2,-,TRBV29-1,-,TGCAGCAGTGAACTCGGACAGTATGGCTACACCTTC,CSSELGQYGYTF
16,TRBJ1-5,TRBD1,TRBV7-9,-,TGTGCCAGCAGTCCCGGGACAGAAAATAGCAATCAGCCCCAGCATTTT,CASSPGTENSNQPQHF
15,TRBJ1-2,-,TRBV27,few,TGTGCCAGCAGGGACGGAGACGGAGGGGTCCAAGGCTACACCTTC,CASRDGDGGVQGYTF
15,TRBJ1-5,TRBD1,TRBV2,many,TGTGCCAGCAGAAAAGGGACAGGGGGGAATCAGCCCCAGCATTTT,CASRKGTGGNQPQHF
15,TRBJ1-6,-,TRBV6-4,many,TGTGCCAGCAGTGAATCGGACGGCAGGTATTCACCCCTCCACTTT,CASSESDGRYSPLHF
15,TRBJ2-3,-,TRBV18,many,TGTGCCAGCTCACCCACAGGAATTGGGACAGATACGCAGTATTTT,CASSPTGIGTDTQYF
18,TRBJ2-7,-,TRBV6-2/TRBV6-3,many,TGTGCCAGCAGTTACTCCCCAAATTTCCGGGGGTGGGTCTACGAGCAGTACTTC,CASSYSPNFRGWVYEQYF
13,TRBJ2-1,TRBD1,TRBV10-2,-,TGCGCCAGCAGGACAGGGGTAGGTAATGAGCAGTTCTTC,CASRTGVGNEQFF